The rows below give T cell receptor beta chains drawn from one sample of a study of PD-1 blockade in classical Hodgkin lymphoma. Sequenced by immunoSEQ multiplex PCR; TCRdb stores in-frame clones only, minus some. This sample has about 4,200 clones, with around three quarters found just once. The sequences come from peripheral blood mononuclear cells (PBMCs), collected at baseline. These receptors were taken from a human donor with classical Hodgkin lymphoma. The CDR3 runs from the conserved cysteine through the conserved F or W. The order of the fields is CDR3 DNA, CDR3 protein, clone size, J gene, V gene, D gene. A D gene is named only where the DNA matches it firmly. Some rows mark clone size as missing; the rest say once, few, many or name a class of expanded clone.

TGTGCCAGCAGTGACTGGAGACAGGCTAACTATGGCTACACCTTC	CASSDWRQANYGYTF	-	TRBJ1-2	TRBV2	-
TGTGCCAGCAGCAAAGCGCCGGCGAAAGGGTTCAAAGTCGCCAACGTCCTGACTTTC	CASSKAPAKGFKVANVLTF	few	TRBJ2-6	TRBV21-1	-
TGTGCCAGCAGCTCTCCGGGGGGCTACGAGCAGTACTTC	CASSSPGGYEQYF	-	TRBJ2-7	TRBV7-9	TRBD2
TGTGCCAGCGGCAGGACACGTGGCGGGGAGCTGTTTTTT	CASGRTRGGELFF	-	TRBJ2-2	TRBV11-2	-
TGTGCCAGCAGCTTACCCGCCTCTTCTAGCAGTACGGACACAGATACGCAGTATTTT	CASSLPASSSSTDTDTQYF	-	TRBJ2-3	TRBV7-9	-
TGTGCCTGGAGTGTATCCAGCAATCAGCCCCAGCATTTT	CAWSVSSNQPQHF	-	TRBJ1-5	TRBV30	-
TGTGCCTGGATACCCGGGGAAGGACTAGCTCCTAACGAGCAGTACTTC	CAWIPGEGLAPNEQYF	-	TRBJ2-7	TRBV30	TRBD2
TGTGCCAGTAGTATGCAGGGGGCGAGCACTGAAGCTTTCTTT	CASSMQGASTEAFF	-	TRBJ1-1	TRBV19	TRBD1
TGTGCCAGCAGCCAACTAGCTAGCACAGATACGCAGTATTTT	CASSQLASTDTQYF	-	TRBJ2-3	TRBV7-9	-
TGTGCCAGCAGTTGGGACACTGAAGCTTTCTTT	CASSWDTEAFF	-	TRBJ1-1	TRBV28	-
TGCGCCAGCAGCCACGGAAGGGGACAGGACACCGGGGAGCTGTTTTTT	CASSHGRGQDTGELFF	-	TRBJ2-2	TRBV5-5	TRBD1
TGTGCCTGGAGTGTATACAGGGGGGGCAATCAGCCCCAGCATTTT	CAWSVYRGGNQPQHF	-	TRBJ1-5	TRBV30	TRBD1
TGTGCCAGCAGCGGAGAGGATTCCCAGGTGAGCTCCTACAATGAGCAGTTCTTC	CASSGEDSQVSSYNEQFF	few	TRBJ2-1	TRBV28	-
TGTGCCAGCAGCTTAGTTGTCCCCTATGAGCAGTTCTTC	CASSLVVPYEQFF	few	TRBJ2-1	TRBV7-2	-
TGTGCCACCAGCAAAGAGGTGCGGGGCGCTGGAAACACCATATATTTT	CATSKEVRGAGNTIYF	-	TRBJ1-3	TRBV15	-
TGTGCCATCTTACTAGCGGGGGGATACAATGAGCAGTTCTTC	CAILLAGGYNEQFF	-	TRBJ2-1	TRBV6-5	TRBD2
TGTGCCAGCAGCATACAGGATTACAATGAGCAGTTCTTC	CASSIQDYNEQFF	-	TRBJ2-1	TRBV7-2	-
TGTGCCAGCAGCCCCACGTCTTCACGGGAGTCGCACGAGCAGTACTTC	CASSPTSSRESHEQYF	-	TRBJ2-7	TRBV9	-
TGTGCCAGCAGTTATTTGGACTCTTACAATGAGCAGTTCTTC	CASSYLDSYNEQFF	-	TRBJ2-1	TRBV6-6	-
TGTGCCAGCAGTTCCCGGGACAGGGAGGTACAGCCCCAGCATTTT	CASSSRDREVQPQHF	-	TRBJ1-5	TRBV28	TRBD1
TGTGCCAGCAGCTTAGAGGGCGTTGGCTACACCTTC	CASSLEGVGYTF	once	TRBJ1-2	TRBV7-9	-
TGTGCCAGCAGCACCACTCCCCAAGCCGGGGAGCTGTTTTTT	CASSTTPQAGELFF	few	TRBJ2-2	TRBV7-8	-
TGTGCCAGCAGTTTCGCTAGCGGGAGGGCTACTCCCTACGAGCAGTACTTC	CASSFASGRATPYEQYF	few	TRBJ2-7	TRBV28	TRBD2